These T cell receptor beta chains were read from a single sample in a study of blood T cell repertoires in COVID-19. TCRdb keeps only in-frame clones here, not all; method: immunoSEQ multiplex PCR. The sample holds fewer than 200,000 clones; about 88% are singletons and the top ten take around a quarter. The specimen sequenced was peripheral blood. Receptors were obtained from a man in his sixties with acute or convalescent COVID-19. The CDR3 runs from the conserved cysteine through the conserved F or W. Fields, in order: D gene, clone size, J gene, V gene, CDR3 protein, CDR3 DNA. D genes are given only for firm matches. Not all rows give a size; the values are once, few, many and, for expanded clones, a class.

TRBD2,-,TRBJ2-3,TRBV2,CASSGRTSGGTDTQYF,TGTGCCAGCAGTGGCAGGACTAGCGGGGGCACAGATACGCAGTATTTT
-,-,TRBJ2-3,TRBV5-1,CASTEQPGGASSTDTQYF,TGCGCCAGCACCGAACAACCCGGAGGGGCCTCTAGCACAGATACGCAGTATTTT
-,-,TRBJ1-2,TRBV5-1,CASRIYPWLRGYTF,TGCGCCAGCAGGATTTACCCCTGGCTCCGTGGCTACACCTTC
-,few,TRBJ1-5,TRBV24-1,CATSDSTRGGDAQPQHF,TGTGCCACCAGTGATTCCACGCGGGGGGGGGATGCTCAGCCCCAGCATTTT
-,-,TRBJ2-1,TRBV19,CASRGTGINEQFF,TGTGCCAGTAGAGGCACAGGGATAAATGAGCAGTTCTTC
-,-,TRBJ2-7,TRBV21-1,CATPPGPVYEQYF,TGTGCCACCCCCCCCGGTCCTGTCTACGAGCAGTACTTC
TRBD2,-,TRBJ2-1,TRBV9,CASSVALAAYNEQFF,TGTGCCAGCAGCGTAGCCCTAGCGGCCTACAATGAGCAGTTCTTC
-,-,TRBJ1-2,TRBV19,CASSIQGPWTGYTF,TGTGCCAGTAGTATTCAGGGCCCCTGGACTGGCTACACCTTC
-,-,TRBJ1-6,TRBV18,CASSPGRAPYNSPLHF,TGTGCCAGCTCACCAGGCAGGGCCCCCTATAATTCACCCCTCCACTTT
-,-,TRBJ2-1,TRBV9,CASSQARTARRYNEQFF,TGTGCCAGCAGCCAAGCTCGGACAGCCCGACGATACAATGAGCAGTTCTTC
-,-,TRBJ1-5,TRBV7-8,CASSPSEDQPQHF,TGTGCCAGCAGCCCTTCCGAGGATCAGCCCCAGCATTTT
-,few,TRBJ1-5,TRBV5-1,CASSLDGTSASGPQHF,TGCGCCAGCAGCTTGGACGGGACATCCGCAAGTGGGCCCCAGCATTTT
-,-,TRBJ1-1,TRBV3-1/TRBV3-2,CASSQVGGNTEAFF,TGTGCCAGCAGCCAAGTCGGCGGGAACACTGAAGCTTTCTTT
-,once,TRBJ1-1,TRBV29-1,CSVRGPLNTEAFF,TGCAGCGTTAGGGGTCCACTGAACACTGAAGCTTTCTTT
-,few,TRBJ2-2,TRBV9,CASRGRSNTGELFF,TGTGCCAGCAGGGGGCGTTCGAACACCGGGGAGCTGTTTTTT
-,-,TRBJ1-1,TRBV30,CAWSVQIEAFF,TGTGCCTGGAGTGTACAGATTGAAGCTTTCTTT
TRBD1,-,TRBJ2-5,TRBV2,CASNKDRGRQETQYF,TGTGCCAGCAACAAGGACAGGGGCAGGCAAGAGACCCAGTACTTC
-,few,TRBJ1-1,TRBV6-5,CASSRTEGNTEAFF,TGTGCCAGCAGCAGGACAGAGGGGAACACTGAAGCTTTCTTT
-,-,TRBJ1-3,TRBV7-2,CASSFSSGGNTIYF,TGTGCCAGCAGCTTTTCGTCGGGTGGAAACACCATATATTTT
-,-,TRBJ1-1,TRBV28,CASSSPTELNTEAFF,TGTGCCAGCAGTTCTCCGACAGAGTTGAACACTGAAGCTTTCTTT
-,few,TRBJ2-7,TRBV12-3/TRBV12-4,CASMRTRYEQYF,TGTGCCAGCATGAGAACCCGCTACGAGCAGTACTTC
-,-,TRBJ2-3,TRBV5-1,CASSLDRGTDTQYF,TGCGCCAGCAGCCTCGACCGGGGCACAGATACGCAGTATTTT
-,-,TRBJ2-5,TRBV30,CAWKSEGSETQYF,TGTGCCTGGAAATCGGAGGGATCGGAGACCCAGTACTTC
TRBD2,-,TRBJ2-3,TRBV24-1,CATSDSGTSGTTDTQYF,TGTGCCACCAGTGATTCCGGGACTAGCGGAACCACAGATACGCAGTATTTT
TRBD2,-,TRBJ2-3,TRBV30,CAWSTGLAGDSYTDTQYF,TGTGCCTGGAGTACGGGACTAGCGGGGGACTCATACACAGATACGCAGTATTTT
-,-,TRBJ1-5,TRBV27,CASRSGWYSNQPQHF,TGTGCCAGCAGATCAGGCTGGTATAGCAATCAGCCCCAGCATTTT
-,-,TRBJ2-2,TRBV18,CASSPPESGYTGELFF,TGTGCCAGCTCACCACCGGAGTCCGGCTACACCGGGGAGCTGTTTTTT
TRBD2,-,TRBJ2-1,TRBV3-1/TRBV3-2,CASSQAAVRLASYNEQFF,TGTGCCAGCAGCCAAGCCGCGGTAAGACTAGCCTCCTACAATGAGCAGTTCTTC
-,once,TRBJ2-3,TRBV7-2,CASSQRVSTDTQYF,TGTGCCAGCAGCCAACGGGTTAGCACAGATACGCAGTATTTT
TRBD1,-,TRBJ1-6,TRBV10-3,CAISEDRGLSPLHF,TGTGCCATCAGTGAGGACAGGGGCCTATCACCCCTCCACTTT
-,-,TRBJ1-2,TRBV19,CASRTVDSNYGYTF,TGTGCCAGTAGAACGGTGGACAGCAACTATGGCTACACCTTC
-,-,TRBJ1-2,TRBV19,CASSSLAVFYGYTF,TGTGCCAGTAGTTCCCTCGCAGTCTTCTATGGCTACACCTTC
-,-,TRBJ1-2,TRBV7-9,CASSFIGASPYGYTF,TGTGCCAGCAGCTTTATAGGGGCGTCCCCTTATGGCTACACCTTC
TRBD2,-,TRBJ2-1,TRBV7-2,CASSLLAGGQVEQFF,TGTGCCAGCAGCTTACTAGCGGGAGGGCAGGTTGAGCAGTTCTTC
-,-,TRBJ1-1,TRBV7-2,CASSPSGGWTEAFF,TGTGCCAGCAGCCCATCGGGGGGGTGGACTGAAGCTTTCTTT
TRBD2,-,TRBJ2-2,TRBV6-5,CASSPGLAGTGELFF,TGTGCCAGCAGTCCCGGACTAGCGGGCACCGGGGAGCTGTTTTTT
TRBD1,-,TRBJ2-7,TRBV27,CASSLYTGGRYEQYF,TGTGCCAGCAGTTTATACACAGGGGGCAGGTACGAGCAGTACTTC
TRBD1,-,TRBJ1-2,TRBV19,CASSSRTGSYGYTF,TGTGCCAGTAGTTCGAGGACAGGGAGCTATGGCTACACCTTC
-,-,TRBJ1-6,TRBV9,CASSASPGHSNSPLHF,TGTGCCAGCAGCGCCTCTCCGGGACACTCTAATTCACCCCTCCACTTT
TRBD1,-,TRBJ2-2,TRBV24-1,CATSDSRGYTGELFF,TGTGCCACCAGTGACTCCAGGGGGTACACCGGGGAGCTGTTTTTT
-,once,TRBJ2-1,TRBV29-1,CSVDRGGNEQFF,TGCAGCGTTGACAGGGGCGGCAATGAGCAGTTCTTC
-,once,TRBJ1-2,TRBV7-5,CARSLAGVSGYTF,TGTGCCAGAAGCTTAGCAGGGGTAAGCGGCTACACCTTC
-,-,TRBJ1-4,TRBV11-2,CASRSRPGQMGHNEKLFF,TGTGCCAGCAGATCCCGACCTGGACAAATGGGACATAATGAAAAACTGTTTTTT
-,once,TRBJ1-1,TRBV5-1,CASSLDWGDTEAFF,TGCGCCAGCAGCTTGGATTGGGGAGACACTGAAGCTTTCTTT
-,-,TRBJ1-3,TRBV24-1,CATSDPDIDTIYF,TGTGCCACCAGTGACCCAGACATTGACACCATATATTTT
-,-,TRBJ1-5,TRBV27,CASRLGGGNQPQHF,TGTGCCAGTCGATTAGGGGGGGGTAATCAGCCCCAGCATTTT
-,-,TRBJ2-7,TRBV7-2,CASSLVLRYEQYF,TGTGCCAGCAGCTTAGTTTTGCGCTACGAGCAGTACTTC
TRBD1,-,TRBJ1-5,TRBV19,CASSGSGTGVLQPQHF,TGTGCCAGTAGTGGCTCCGGGACAGGGGTCCTCCAGCCCCAGCATTTT
TRBD1,few,TRBJ1-6,TRBV2,CASSHPEGAAYNSPLHF,TGTGCCAGCAGCCATCCCGAGGGGGCTGCCTATAATTCACCCCTCCACTTT
-,-,TRBJ1-5,TRBV5-8,CASSLEQFGQPQHF,TGTGCCAGCAGCTTGGAACAGTTTGGACAGCCCCAGCATTTT
-,-,TRBJ2-2,TRBV11-2,CASSLEPSGAGELFF,TGTGCCAGCAGCTTAGAGCCCTCGGGGGCCGGGGAGCTGTTTTTT
-,-,TRBJ2-3,TRBV21-1,CASSKEEEYTQYF,TGTGCCAGCAGCAAAGAGGAGGAATATACGCAGTATTTT
TRBD2,-,TRBJ2-5,TRBV4-1,CASSLSGGAIETQYF,TGCGCCAGCAGCCTTAGCGGGGGGGCCATCGAGACCCAGTACTTC
TRBD1,-,TRBJ1-1,TRBV19,CASSSGTGGTEAFF,TGTGCCAGTAGTTCAGGGACAGGGGGCACTGAAGCTTTCTTT
-,-,TRBJ2-4,TRBV30,CAWSLLGGGKNIQYF,TGTGCCTGGAGCCTTTTAGGTGGGGGGAAAAACATTCAGTACTTC
TRBD1,-,TRBJ1-2,TRBV6-5,CASRDRDRDGYTF,TGTGCCAGCAGGGACAGGGATCGGGATGGCTACACCTTC
TRBD2,-,TRBJ2-1,TRBV20-1,CSASDGLARNEQFF,TGCAGTGCTAGTGACGGACTAGCGCGCAATGAGCAGTTCTTC
TRBD1,once,TRBJ1-6,TRBV5-1,CASSPGDRDNSPLHF,TGCGCCAGCAGCCCGGGGGACAGAGATAATTCACCCCTCCACTTT
TRBD1,once,TRBJ2-7,TRBV9,CASSLRTGAYEQYF,TGTGCCAGCAGCCTTCGGACAGGAGCCTACGAGCAGTACTTC
-,-,TRBJ1-5,TRBV6-6,CASINREGQPQHF,TGTGCCAGCATTAACAGGGAAGGTCAGCCCCAGCATTTT